One and the same sample provided the 18 T cell receptor beta chains below, sequenced in a study of T cell repertoires in cytomegalovirus infection. TCRdb re-analysed the reads in MiXCR, keeping a single row per CDR3 protein. The repertoire holds hundreds of thousands of distinct CDR3 sequences, with about 33% as singletons. These receptors' antigens are unknown. The starting material was cultured CD8+ T cells from PBMCs, obtained from culture after CMV antigen stimulation. The source is a human donor in good health (CMV status not recorded). Some clones in this sample may be carry-over from other donors' samples.

V and J are TRBV2 and TRBJ2-7, with 10 bases aligning to TRBD2. Germline V gene data show CDR1 as SNHLY and CDR2 as FYNNEI. J was trimmed by 2 bases and V by 7 bases; bases with no gene match: 8. The CDR3 runs 15 residues. The CDR3 DNA follows: TGTGCCAGCAATCTCCCTAGCGGGGGTACCTACGAGCAGTACGTC. Its translation is CASNLPSGGTYEQYV.

The table lists this clonotype with a few counts. CDR3 nucleotide sequence: TGTGCCAGCAGCTTACCGCCCGACAGGGCTAACTATGGCTACACCTTC. It specifies CASSLPPDRANYGYTF. V is TRBV7-2 and J is TRBJ1-2; 7 nucleotides line up with TRBD1. CDR3 size: 16 residues. The junction had 6 bases not matched to a gene; V was cut back by 2 bases and J by 0 bases. Germline V gene sequence: CDR1 SGHTA, CDR2 FQGNSA.

The rearrangement links TRBV6-5 to TRBJ2-3, with unresolved D. The CDR3 extends over 15 amino acids. V lost 0 bases, J lost 1 base, and 8 bases lay in between. Germline CDR1 reads MNHEY; CDR2 reads SVGAGI. CDR3 amino acids: CASSYSSYRTDTQYF. CDR3 in DNA: TGTGCCAGCAGTTACTCCTCCTATCGCACAGATACGCAGTATTTT.

The chain couples TRBV28 to TRBJ1-1, with D hard to call. V lost 5 bases and J lost 4, with 11 bases in between. CDR3 length equals 13 residues. Germline V gene sequence: CDR1 MDHEN, CDR2 SYDVKM. This chain's CDR3 is CASSPIPGTEAFF. The CDR3, as DNA: TGTGCCAGCAGTCCCATTCCTGGCACTGAAGCTTTCTTT.

This clonotype was counted only a few times. The chain joins TRBV19 to TRBJ1-2; D is unresolved. The CDR3 runs to 13 residues. V dropped 4 bases and J dropped 6 bases, with 12 bases sitting between them. Germline CDR1 is LNHDA and CDR2 is SQIVND (reference sequence). This CDR3 is CASSTDQRHGYTF. The CDR3 DNA sequence: TGTGCCAGTAGTACAGACCAGAGGCATGGCTACACCTTC.

V and J are TRBV7-6 and TRBJ2-3; D unclear. The CDR3 loop spans 13 amino acids. V gave up 5 bases and J gave up 5 bases, with 11 bases separating them. Germline CDR1 reads SGHVS; CDR2 reads FNYEAQ. The DNA of the CDR3 is TGTGCCAGCAGCAAAGAATGGTTAGATACGCAGTATTTT. Protein sequence: CASSKEWLDTQYF.

This clonotype was found a few times. This sequence joins TRBV25-1 and TRBJ1-1, with TRBD1 as a possible D gene (5 bases). CDR3 length: 13 residues. V lost 8 bases and J 3 bases, leaving 13 bases between the germline ends. Germline CDR1 and CDR2: MGHDK and SYGVNS. The CDR3 bases are TGTGCCAGCGGCGTGGGGGATTACACTGAAGCTTTCTTT. Translated, it gives CASGVGDYTEAFF.

The chain links TRBV5-1 to TRBJ2-3; TRBD1 is a possible D gene (6 bases). The V and J ends lost 0 bases and 1 base respectively, with 15 bases between them. Germline V gene lookup returns CDR1 SGHRS and CDR2 YFSETQ. The CDR3 length is 17 residues. The CDR3 sequence is CASSLETGPSGTDTQYF. CDR3 nucleotides: TGCGCCAGCAGCTTGGAGACAGGTCCCTCGGGCACAGATACGCAGTATTTT. Looking up the rest from reference TRBV5-1 and TRBJ2-3 gives the full variable domain: KAGVTQTPRYLIKTRGQQVTLSCSPISGHRSVSWYQQTPGQGLQFLFEYFSETQRNKGNFPGRFSGRQFSNSRSEMNVSTLELGDSALYLCASSLETGPSGTDTQYFGPGTRLTVL.

The chain links TRBV15 to TRBJ2-5; D unclear. Per germline, CDR1 LNHNV and CDR2 YYDKDF (reference sequence). The ends were cut back, 0 bases at V and 2 bases at J, with 10 bases in the middle. The CDR3 has 15 amino acids. The CDR3 spells CATSREWAVQETQYF. The CDR3 DNA reads TGTGCCACCAGCAGAGAATGGGCAGTGCAAGAGACCCAGTACTTC. The variable domain in full, with the rest retrieved from reference TRBV15 and TRBJ2-5, is DAMVIQNPRYQVTQFGKPVTLSCSQTLNHNVMYWYQQKSSQAPKLLFHYYDKDFNNEADTPDNFQSRRPNTSFCFLDIRSPGLGDTAMYLCATSREWAVQETQYFGPGTRLLVL.

This clonotype has just a few counts. The V and J genes are TRBV19 and TRBJ2-1; 10 bases line up with TRBD2. The CDR3 is made up of 14 amino acids. Germline loops: CDR1 LNHDA, CDR2 SQIVND (reference sequence). The trim removed 5 bases at V and 7 bases at J, leaving 5 bases unmatched. The CDR3 here is CASSWSSGGNEQFF. As DNA, the CDR3 is TGTGCCAGTAGTTGGTCTAGCGGGGGAAATGAGCAGTTCTTC.

This clonotype was detected only a few times. This chain joins TRBV5-4 and TRBJ2-5; D possibly corresponds to TRBD2 (6 bases). The V end was cut by 4 bases, the J end by 1 base, with 14 bases between. The CDR3 runs to 15 residues. The germline gives CDR1 SGHNT, CDR2 YYREEE (reference sequence). In DNA, the CDR3 is TGTGCCAGCAGCCCCGGGGGATCTCCCCAAGAGACCCAGTACTTC. Encoded protein: CASSPGGSPQETQYF.

This rearrangement joins TRBV5-1 to TRBJ2-1; 9 bases agree with TRBD2. Germline CDR1 and CDR2: SGHRS and YFSETQ. V lost 0 bases to trimming and J lost 5 bases; unmatched junction nucleotides: 6. The CDR3 loop spans 16 amino acids. CDR3 loop: CASSLEASGDNNEQFF. The CDR3 nucleotides are TGCGCCAGCAGCTTGGAGGCTAGCGGGGACAACAATGAGCAGTTCTTC.

The chain has TRBV5-1 and TRBJ1-2; possibly TRBD1 for D (5 bases). With 0 bases removed from V and 8 bases from J, the gap between germline ends came to 17 bases. This CDR3 has 15 residues. CDR1 SGHRS and CDR2 YFSETQ come from the germline V gene. The CDR3 sequence is CASSLARRGGEGYTF. Here the CDR3 DNA reads TGCGCCAGCAGCTTGGCCAGAAGGGGCGGAGAAGGCTACACCTTC. Together with reference TRBV5-1 and TRBJ1-2, the CDR3 gives the full variable domain: KAGVTQTPRYLIKTRGQQVTLSCSPISGHRSVSWYQQTPGQGLQFLFEYFSETQRNKGNFPGRFSGRQFSNSRSEMNVSTLELGDSALYLCASSLARRGGEGYTFGSGTRLTVV.

The V gene is TRBV7-2, the J gene TRBJ2-2, with D possibly TRBD2 on 6 matching bases. The CDR3 runs 15 residues. Germline values: CDR1 SGHTA, CDR2 FQGNSA. Trimming took 4 bases from V and 3 from J, leaving 12 bases between them. The CDR3 DNA reads TGTGCCAGCAGCTCCAAGGGCGGGGACACCGGGGAGCTGTTTTTT. Amino acids: CASSSKGGDTGELFF.

This rearrangement joins TRBV7-9 to TRBJ2-3, with no clear D. Between the trimmed V and J ends, which lost 1 base and 0 bases, there was a span of 8 bases. CDR1 is SEHNR, CDR2 FQNEAQ, per germline (reference sequence). The CDR3 runs 15 residues. The CDR3 loop reads CASSLVAFSTDTQYF. The DNA of the CDR3 is TGTGCCAGCAGCTTAGTGGCCTTTAGCACAGATACGCAGTATTTT.

The rearrangement joins TRBV20-1 to TRBJ2-1, with D tentatively TRBD1 or TRBD2 (6 bases each). This CDR3 contains 14 residues. The germline CDR1 and CDR2 sequences are DFQATT and SNEGSKA (reference sequence). Trimming shortened V by 1 base and J by 5 bases, and 12 bases separated the two germline ends. CDR3 DNA sequence: TGCAGTGCTAGAGGCGGGGCAGGGGACAATGAGCAGTTCTTC. Translating it yields CSARGGAGDNEQFF.

The table lists this clonotype with a few counts. The CDR3 is CASSLMSLNTEAFF. CDR3 nucleotides: TGTGCCAGCAGTTTAATGTCTTTGAACACTGAAGCTTTCTTT. This sequence joins TRBV12-3 or TRBV12-4 and TRBJ1-1; no clear D gene. The CDR3 has 14 residues. V lost 2 bases to trimming and J lost 0 bases, with 7 bases between them.

This clonotype was counted only a few times. The chain employs TRBV24-1 and TRBJ2-5; 12 bases are shared with TRBD2. V dropped 3 bases and J dropped 0; count of bases not matched to a gene: 7. Germline assignment: CDR1 KGHDR and CDR2 SFDVKD. CDR3 size: 18 residues. The CDR3 coding sequence is TGTGCCACCAGTGATGCGACTAGCGGGGGCACGTACCAAGAGACCCAGTACTTC. Protein product: CATSDATSGGTYQETQYF.